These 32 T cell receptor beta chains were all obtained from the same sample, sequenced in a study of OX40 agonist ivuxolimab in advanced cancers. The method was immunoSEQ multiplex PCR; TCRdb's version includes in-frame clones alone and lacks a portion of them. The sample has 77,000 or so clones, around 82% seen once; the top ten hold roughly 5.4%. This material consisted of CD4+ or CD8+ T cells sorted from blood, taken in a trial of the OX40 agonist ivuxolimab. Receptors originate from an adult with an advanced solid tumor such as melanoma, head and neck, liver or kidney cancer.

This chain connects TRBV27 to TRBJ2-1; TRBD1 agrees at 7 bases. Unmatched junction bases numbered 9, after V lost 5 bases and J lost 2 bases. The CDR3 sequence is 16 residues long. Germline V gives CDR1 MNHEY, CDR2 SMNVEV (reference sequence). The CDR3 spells CASSPKGRGTYNEQFF. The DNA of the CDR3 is TGTGCCAGCAGTCCTAAGGGCAGGGGGACCTACAATGAGCAGTTCTTC.

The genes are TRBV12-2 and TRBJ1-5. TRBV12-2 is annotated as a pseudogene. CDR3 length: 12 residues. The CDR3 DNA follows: TGTGCCAGCAGCTTAGACAATCAGCCCCAGCATTTT. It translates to CASSLDNQPQHF.

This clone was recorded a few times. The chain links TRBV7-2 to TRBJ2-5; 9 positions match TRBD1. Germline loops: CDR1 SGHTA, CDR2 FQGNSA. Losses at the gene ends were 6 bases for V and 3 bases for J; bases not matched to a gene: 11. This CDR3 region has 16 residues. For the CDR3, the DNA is TGTGCCAGCAGGGATCTTTACAGGGGGCGTAAAGAGACCCAGTACTTC. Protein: CASRDLYRGRKETQYF.

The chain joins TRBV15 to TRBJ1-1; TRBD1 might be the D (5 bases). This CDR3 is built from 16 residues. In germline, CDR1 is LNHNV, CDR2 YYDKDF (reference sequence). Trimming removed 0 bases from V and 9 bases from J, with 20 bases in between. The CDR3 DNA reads TGTGCCACCAGCAGAGATGTCACAAGAGGGGCAGTGAAAGCTTTCTTT. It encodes CATSRDVTRGAVKAFF.

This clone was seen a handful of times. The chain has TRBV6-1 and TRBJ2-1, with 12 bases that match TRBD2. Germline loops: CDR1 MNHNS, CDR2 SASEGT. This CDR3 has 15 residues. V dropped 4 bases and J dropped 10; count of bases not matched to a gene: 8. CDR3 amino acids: CASSAGLAGGLEQFF. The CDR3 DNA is TGTGCCAGCAGTGCAGGGCTAGCGGGAGGGCTAGAGCAGTTCTTC.

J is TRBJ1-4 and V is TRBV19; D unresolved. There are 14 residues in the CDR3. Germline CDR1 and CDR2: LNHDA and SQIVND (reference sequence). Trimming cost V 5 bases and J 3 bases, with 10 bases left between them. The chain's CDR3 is CASSWNSANEKLFF. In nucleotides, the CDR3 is TGTGCCAGTAGTTGGAATTCGGCTAATGAAAAACTGTTTTTT.

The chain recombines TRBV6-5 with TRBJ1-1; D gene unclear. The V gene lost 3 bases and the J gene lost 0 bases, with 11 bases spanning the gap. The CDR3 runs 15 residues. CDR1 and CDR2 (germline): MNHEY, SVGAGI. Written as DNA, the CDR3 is TGTGCCAGCAGTTATCGGGTCGCGATGAACACTGAAGCTTTCTTT. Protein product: CASSYRVAMNTEAFF.

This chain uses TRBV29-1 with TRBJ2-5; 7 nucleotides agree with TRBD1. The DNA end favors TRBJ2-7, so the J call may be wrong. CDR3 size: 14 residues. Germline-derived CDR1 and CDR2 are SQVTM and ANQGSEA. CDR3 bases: TGCAGCGCTATCTCCGGACAGGCTCCCTACGAGCAGTACTTC. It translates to CSAISGQAPYEQYF.

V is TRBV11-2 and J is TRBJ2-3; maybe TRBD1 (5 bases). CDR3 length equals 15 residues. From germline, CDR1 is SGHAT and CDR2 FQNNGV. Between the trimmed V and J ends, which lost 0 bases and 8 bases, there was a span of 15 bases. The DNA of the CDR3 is TGTGCCAGCAGCTTAGAAAGGGGCAGAGGAGTTACGCAGTATTTT. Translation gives CASSLERGRGVTQYF. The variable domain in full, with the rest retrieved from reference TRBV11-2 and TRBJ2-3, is EAGVAQSPRYKIIEKRQSVAFWCNPISGHATLYWYQQILGQGPKLLIQFQNNGVVDDSQLPKDRFSAERLKGVDSTLKIQPAKLEDSAVYLCASSLERGRGVTQYFGPGTRLTVL.

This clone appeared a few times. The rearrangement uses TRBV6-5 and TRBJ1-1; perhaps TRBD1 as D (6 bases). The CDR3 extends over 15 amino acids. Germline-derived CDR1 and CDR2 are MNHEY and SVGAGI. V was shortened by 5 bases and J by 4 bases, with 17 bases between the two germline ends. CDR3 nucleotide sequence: TGTGCCAGCAGTCTTTCAGGGGTAGTGGGCACTGAAGCTTTCTTT. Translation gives CASSLSGVVGTEAFF.

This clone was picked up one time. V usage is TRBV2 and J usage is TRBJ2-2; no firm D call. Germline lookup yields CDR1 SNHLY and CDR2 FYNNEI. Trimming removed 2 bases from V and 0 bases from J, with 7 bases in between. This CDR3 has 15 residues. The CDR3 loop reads CASSEHLPNTGELFF. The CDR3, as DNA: TGTGCCAGCAGTGAACACCTGCCGAACACCGGGGAGCTGTTTTTT.

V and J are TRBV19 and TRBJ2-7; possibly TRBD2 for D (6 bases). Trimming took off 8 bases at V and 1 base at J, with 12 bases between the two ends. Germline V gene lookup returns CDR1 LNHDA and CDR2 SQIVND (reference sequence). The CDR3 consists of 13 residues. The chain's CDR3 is CASGGRISYEQYF. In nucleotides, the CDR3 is TGTGCCAGTGGAGGGCGCATTTCCTACGAGCAGTACTTC. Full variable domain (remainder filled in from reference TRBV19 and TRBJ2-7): DGGITQSPKYLFRKEGQNVTLSCEQNLNHDAMYWYRQDPGQGLRLIYYSQIVNDFQKGDIAEGYSVSREKKESFPLTVTSAQKNPTAFYLCASGGRISYEQYFGPGTRLTVT.

The CDR3 DNA reads TGTGCCAGCAGTACCCAACAGGGGCGGGGAGAGGGCTACACCTTC. Translated: CASSTQQGRGEGYTF. V is TRBV28 and J is TRBJ1-2; 7 positions match TRBD1. CDR1 and CDR2 (germline): MDHEN, SYDVKM. The CDR3 consists of 15 residues. V gave up 5 bases and J gave up 8 bases; unmatched junction bases: 14.

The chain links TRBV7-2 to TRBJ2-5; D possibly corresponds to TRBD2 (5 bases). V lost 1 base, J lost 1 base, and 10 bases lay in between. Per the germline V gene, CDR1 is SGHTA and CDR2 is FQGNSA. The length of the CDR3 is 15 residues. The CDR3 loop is CASSLGRAVQETQYF. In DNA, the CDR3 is TGTGCCAGCAGCTTAGGGCGGGCCGTCCAAGAGACCCAGTACTTC.

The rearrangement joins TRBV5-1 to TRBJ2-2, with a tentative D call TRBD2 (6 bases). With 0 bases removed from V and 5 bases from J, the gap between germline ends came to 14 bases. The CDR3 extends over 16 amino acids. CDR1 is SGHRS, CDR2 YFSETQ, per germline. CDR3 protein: CASSLEGGQTTGELFF. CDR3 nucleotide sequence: TGCGCCAGCAGCTTGGAGGGAGGACAAACGACCGGGGAGCTGTTTTTT. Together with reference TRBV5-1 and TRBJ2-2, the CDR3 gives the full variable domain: KAGVTQTPRYLIKTRGQQVTLSCSPISGHRSVSWYQQTPGQGLQFLFEYFSETQRNKGNFPGRFSGRQFSNSRSEMNVSTLELGDSALYLCASSLEGGQTTGELFFGEGSRLTVL.

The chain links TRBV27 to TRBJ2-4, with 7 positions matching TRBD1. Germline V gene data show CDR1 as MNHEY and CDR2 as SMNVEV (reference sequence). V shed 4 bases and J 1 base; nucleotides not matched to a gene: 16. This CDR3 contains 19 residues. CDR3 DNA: TGTGCCAGCAGTTCCCCATCGAGACAGGGCGGTCAGGCCAAAAACATTCAGTACTTC. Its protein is CASSSPSRQGGQAKNIQYF.

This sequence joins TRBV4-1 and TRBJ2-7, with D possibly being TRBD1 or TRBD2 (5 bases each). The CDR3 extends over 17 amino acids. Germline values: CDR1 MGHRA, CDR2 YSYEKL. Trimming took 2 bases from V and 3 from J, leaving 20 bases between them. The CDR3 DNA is TGCGCCAGCAGCCAAAGTTACGGGGCTGCGGCTCTCTACGAGCAGTACTTC. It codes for CASSQSYGAAALYEQYF.

CDR3 nucleotides: TGCGCCAGCAGCCAAGGACCCACAGGGGGCGGTGAGACCCAGTACTTC. Translating it yields CASSQGPTGGGETQYF. The gene calls are TRBV4-3 and TRBJ2-5; TRBD1 agrees at 9 bases. With V trimmed by 1 base and J by 5 bases, 8 bases remained unmatched. The CDR3 contains 16 residues. Per the germline V gene, CDR1 is LGHNA and CDR2 is YSLEER.

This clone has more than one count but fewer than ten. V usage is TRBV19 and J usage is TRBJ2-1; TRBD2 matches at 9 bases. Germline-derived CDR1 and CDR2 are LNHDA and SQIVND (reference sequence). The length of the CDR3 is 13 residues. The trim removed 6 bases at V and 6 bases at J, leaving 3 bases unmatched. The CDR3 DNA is TGTGCCAGTAGAGCGGGGGGCGGCAATGAGCAGTTCTTC. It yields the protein CASRAGGGNEQFF.

In DNA form, the CDR3 reads TGTGCCAGCAGCTTTCTGGGTAGCAATCAGCCCCAGCATTTT. Its protein product is CASSFLGSNQPQHF. The chain combines TRBV5-6 with TRBJ1-5; D unresolved. This CDR3 region has 14 residues. The V gene lost 2 bases and the J gene lost 0 bases, with 6 bases spanning the gap. Per the germline V gene, CDR1 is SGHDT and CDR2 is YYEEEE.

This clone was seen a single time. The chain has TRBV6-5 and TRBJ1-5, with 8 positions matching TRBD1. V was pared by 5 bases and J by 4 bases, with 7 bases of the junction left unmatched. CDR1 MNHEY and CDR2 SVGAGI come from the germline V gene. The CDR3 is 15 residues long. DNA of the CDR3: TGTGCCAGCAGTACTCGGACAGGGTTGAATCAGCCCCAGCATTTT. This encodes CASSTRTGLNQPQHF.

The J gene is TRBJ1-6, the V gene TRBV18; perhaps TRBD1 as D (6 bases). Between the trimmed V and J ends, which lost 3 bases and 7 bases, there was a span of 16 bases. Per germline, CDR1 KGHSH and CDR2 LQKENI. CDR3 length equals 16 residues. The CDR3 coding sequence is TGTGCCAGCTCACCGGTCCCTGGAGGGGGAAATTCACCCCTCCACTTT. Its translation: CASSPVPGGGNSPLHF. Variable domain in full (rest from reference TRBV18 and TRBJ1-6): NAGVMQNPRHLVRRRGQEARLRCSPMKGHSHVYWYRQLPEEGLKFMVYLQKENIIDESGMPKERFSAEFPKEGPSILRIQQVVRGDSAAYFCASSPVPGGGNSPLHFGNGTRLTVT.

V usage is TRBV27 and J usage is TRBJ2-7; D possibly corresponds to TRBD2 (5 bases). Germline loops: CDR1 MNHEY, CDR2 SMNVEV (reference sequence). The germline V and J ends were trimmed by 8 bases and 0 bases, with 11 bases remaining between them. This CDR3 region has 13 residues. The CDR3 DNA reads TGTGCCAGCGGGAGACCGAGCTCCTACGAGCAGTACTTC. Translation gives CASGRPSSYEQYF.

CDR3: CASSLPWGQQETQYF. As DNA, the CDR3 is TGTGCCAGCAGCTTACCATGGGGACAACAAGAGACCCAGTACTTC. This chain links TRBV7-6 with TRBJ2-5; D perhaps matches TRBD1 (6 bases). Germline assignment: CDR1 SGHVS and CDR2 FNYEAQ. V was trimmed by 2 bases and J by 2 bases, leaving 12 bases between them. This CDR3 is 15 amino acids long.

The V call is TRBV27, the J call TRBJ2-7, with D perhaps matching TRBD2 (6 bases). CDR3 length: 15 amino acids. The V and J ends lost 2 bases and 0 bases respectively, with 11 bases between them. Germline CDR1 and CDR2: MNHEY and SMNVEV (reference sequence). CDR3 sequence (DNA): TGTGCCAGCAGTTTAAGCGGGCAGCCCTCCTACGAGCAGTACTTC. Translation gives CASSLSGQPSYEQYF.

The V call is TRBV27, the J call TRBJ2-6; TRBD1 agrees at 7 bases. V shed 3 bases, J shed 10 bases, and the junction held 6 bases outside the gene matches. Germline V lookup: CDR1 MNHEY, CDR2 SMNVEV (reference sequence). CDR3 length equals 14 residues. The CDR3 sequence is CASSFQPGGNVLTF. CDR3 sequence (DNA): TGTGCCAGCAGTTTCCAGCCAGGGGGAAACGTCCTGACTTTC. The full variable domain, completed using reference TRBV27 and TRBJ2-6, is EAQVTQNPRYLITVTGKKLTVTCSQNMNHEYMSWYRQDPGLGLRQIYYSMNVEVTDKGDVPEGYKVSRKEKRNFPLILESPSPNQTSLYFCASSFQPGGNVLTFGAGSRLTVL.

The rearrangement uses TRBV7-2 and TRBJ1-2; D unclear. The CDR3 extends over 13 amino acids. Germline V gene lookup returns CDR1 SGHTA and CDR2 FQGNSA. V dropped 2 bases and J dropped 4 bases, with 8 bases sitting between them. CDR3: CASSLNPGYGYTF. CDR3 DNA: TGTGCCAGCAGCTTAAATCCGGGCTATGGCTACACCTTC.

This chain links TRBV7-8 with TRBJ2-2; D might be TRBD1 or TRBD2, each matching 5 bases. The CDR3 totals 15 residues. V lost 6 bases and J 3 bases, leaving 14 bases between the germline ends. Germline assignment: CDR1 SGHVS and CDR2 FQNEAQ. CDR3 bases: TGTGCCAGCAGGCGAGGGGCAGGAGACACCGGGGAGCTGTTTTTT. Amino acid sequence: CASRRGAGDTGELFF.

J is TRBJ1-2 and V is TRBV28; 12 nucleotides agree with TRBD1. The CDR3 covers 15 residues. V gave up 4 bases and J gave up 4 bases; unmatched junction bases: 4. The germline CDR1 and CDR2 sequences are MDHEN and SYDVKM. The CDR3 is CASSSGTGGGYGYTF. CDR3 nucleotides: TGTGCCAGCAGTTCCGGGACAGGGGGCGGCTATGGCTACACCTTC.

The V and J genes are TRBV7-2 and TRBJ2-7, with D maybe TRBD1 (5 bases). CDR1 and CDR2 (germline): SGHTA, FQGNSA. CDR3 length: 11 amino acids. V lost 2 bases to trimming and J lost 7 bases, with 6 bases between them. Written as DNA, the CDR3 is TGTGCCAGCAGCTTAAACAGGGAGCAGTACTTC. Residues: CASSLNREQYF. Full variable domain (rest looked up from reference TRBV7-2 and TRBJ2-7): GAGVSQSPSNKVTEKGKDVELRCDPISGHTALYWYRQSLGQGLEFLIYFQGNSAPDKSGLPSDRFSAERTGGSVSTLTIQRTQQEDSAVYLCASSLNREQYFGPGTRLTVT.

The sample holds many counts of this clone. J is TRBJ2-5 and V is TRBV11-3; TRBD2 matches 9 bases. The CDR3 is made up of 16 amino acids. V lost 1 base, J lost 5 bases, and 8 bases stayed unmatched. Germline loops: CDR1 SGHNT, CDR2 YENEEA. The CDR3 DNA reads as TGTGCCAGCAGCTTAGGGCGCCTAGCGGGGCTGGAGACCCAGTACTTC. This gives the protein CASSLGRLAGLETQYF.

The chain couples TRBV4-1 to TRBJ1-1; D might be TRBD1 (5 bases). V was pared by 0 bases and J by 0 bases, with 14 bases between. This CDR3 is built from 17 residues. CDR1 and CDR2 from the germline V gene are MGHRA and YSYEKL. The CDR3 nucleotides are TGCGCCAGCAGCCAAGATCGGACCTTGGGGGTGAACACTGAAGCTTTCTTT. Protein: CASSQDRTLGVNTEAFF.